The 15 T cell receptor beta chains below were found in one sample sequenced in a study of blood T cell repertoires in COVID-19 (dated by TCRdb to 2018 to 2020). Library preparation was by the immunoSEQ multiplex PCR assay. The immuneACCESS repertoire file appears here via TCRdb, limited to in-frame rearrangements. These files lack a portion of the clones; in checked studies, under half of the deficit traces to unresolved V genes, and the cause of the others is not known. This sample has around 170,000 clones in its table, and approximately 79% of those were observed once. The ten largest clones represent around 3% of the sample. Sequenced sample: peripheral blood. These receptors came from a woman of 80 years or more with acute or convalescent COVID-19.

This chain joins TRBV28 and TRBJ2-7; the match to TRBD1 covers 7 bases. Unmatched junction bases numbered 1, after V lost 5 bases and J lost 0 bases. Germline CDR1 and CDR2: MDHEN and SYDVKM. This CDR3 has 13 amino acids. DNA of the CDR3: TGTGCCAGCAGTGGGGACAGCTCCTACGAGCAGTACTTC. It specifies CASSGDSSYEQYF.

CDR3 nucleotides: TGTGCCAGCAGCCAAGATTTAACGGGGTTCTATGGCTACACCTTC. Translation gives CASSQDLTGFYGYTF. This chain uses TRBV4-2 with TRBJ1-2; no clear D. The CDR3 has 15 residues. Trimming stripped 0 bases from V and 4 bases from J, with 12 bases between. Germline assignment: CDR1 LGHNA and CDR2 YNFKEQ.

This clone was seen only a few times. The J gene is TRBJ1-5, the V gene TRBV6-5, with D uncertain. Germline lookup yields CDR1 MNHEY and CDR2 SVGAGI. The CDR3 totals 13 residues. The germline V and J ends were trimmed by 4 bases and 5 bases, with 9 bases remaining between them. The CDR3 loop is CASSFSLHQPQHF. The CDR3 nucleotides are TGTGCCAGCAGTTTCTCCCTCCATCAGCCCCAGCATTTT.

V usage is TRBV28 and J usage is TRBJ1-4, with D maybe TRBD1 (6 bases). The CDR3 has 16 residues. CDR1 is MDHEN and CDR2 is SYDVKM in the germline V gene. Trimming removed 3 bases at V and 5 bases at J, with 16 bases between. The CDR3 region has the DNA TGTGCCAGCAGTTTGCAAACAGGGTCCGAAAATGAAAAACTGTTTTTT. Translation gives CASSLQTGSENEKLFF.

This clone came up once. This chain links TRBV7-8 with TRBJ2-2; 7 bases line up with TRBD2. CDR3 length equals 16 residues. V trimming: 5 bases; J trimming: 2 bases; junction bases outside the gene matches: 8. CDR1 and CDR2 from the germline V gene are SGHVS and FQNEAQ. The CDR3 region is CASSPSTSVNTGELFF. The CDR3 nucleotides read TGTGCCAGCAGCCCATCCACTAGCGTTAACACCGGGGAGCTGTTTTTT.

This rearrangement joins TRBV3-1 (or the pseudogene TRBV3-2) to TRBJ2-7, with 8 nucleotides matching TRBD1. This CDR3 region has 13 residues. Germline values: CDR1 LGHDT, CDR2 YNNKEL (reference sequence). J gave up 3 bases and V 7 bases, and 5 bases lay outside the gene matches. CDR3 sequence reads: CASTYRGSYEQYF. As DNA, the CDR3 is TGTGCCAGCACATACAGGGGGAGCTACGAGCAGTACTTC.

The CDR3, as DNA: TGTGCCAGCAGCTTAAAGGGGCCAGGAAGGGAAGCTTTCTTT. It is translated as CASSLKGPGREAFF. This chain connects TRBV13 to TRBJ1-1; maybe TRBD1 (5 bases). CDR1 is PRHDT and CDR2 is FYEKMQ in the germline V gene (reference sequence). Between the trimmed V and J ends, which lost 2 bases and 8 bases, there was a span of 15 bases. The CDR3 has 14 residues.

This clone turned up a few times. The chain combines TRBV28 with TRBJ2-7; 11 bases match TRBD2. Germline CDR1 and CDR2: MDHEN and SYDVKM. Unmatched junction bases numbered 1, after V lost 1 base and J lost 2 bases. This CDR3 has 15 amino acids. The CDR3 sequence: CASSLLTSGTYEQYF. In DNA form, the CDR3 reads TGTGCCAGCAGTTTATTGACTAGCGGGACCTACGAGCAGTACTTC.

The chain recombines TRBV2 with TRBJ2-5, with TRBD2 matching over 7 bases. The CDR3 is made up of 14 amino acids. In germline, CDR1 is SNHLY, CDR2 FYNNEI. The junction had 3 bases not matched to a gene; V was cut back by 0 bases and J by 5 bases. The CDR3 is CASSEAWGGETQYF. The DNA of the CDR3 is TGTGCCAGCAGTGAAGCCTGGGGGGGGGAGACCCAGTACTTC.

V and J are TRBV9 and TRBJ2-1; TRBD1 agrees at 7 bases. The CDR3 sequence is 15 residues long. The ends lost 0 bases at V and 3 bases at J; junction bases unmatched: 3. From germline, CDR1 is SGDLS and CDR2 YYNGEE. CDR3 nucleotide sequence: TGTGCCAGCAGCGTAGGACAGGGTTACTACAATGAGCAGTTCTTC. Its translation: CASSVGQGYYNEQFF.

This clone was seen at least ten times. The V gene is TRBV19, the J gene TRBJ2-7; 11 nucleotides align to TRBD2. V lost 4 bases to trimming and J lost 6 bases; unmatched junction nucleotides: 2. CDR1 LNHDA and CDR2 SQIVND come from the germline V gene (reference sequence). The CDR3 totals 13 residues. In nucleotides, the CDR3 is TGTGCCAGTAGTACCCTAGCGGGAGGCGAGCAGTACTTC. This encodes CASSTLAGGEQYF.

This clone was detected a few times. CDR3 in amino acids: CASAKQVGGSDTQYF. The CDR3 DNA reads as TGTGCCAGCGCCAAACAGGTGGGGGGTTCAGATACGCAGTATTTT. The rearrangement joins TRBV2 to TRBJ2-3, with a tentative D call TRBD2 (6 bases). This CDR3 region has 15 residues. Germline V gene lookup returns CDR1 SNHLY and CDR2 FYNNEI. V lost 8 bases to trimming and J lost 4 bases, with 19 bases between them.

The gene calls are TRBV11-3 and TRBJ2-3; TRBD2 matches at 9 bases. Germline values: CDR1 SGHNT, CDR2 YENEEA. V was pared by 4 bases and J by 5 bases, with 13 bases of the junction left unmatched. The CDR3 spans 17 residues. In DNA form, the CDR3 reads TGTGCCAGCAGCTCTTCGGATAGCGGGAGCAAAAGAGATACGCAGTATTTT. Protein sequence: CASSSSDSGSKRDTQYF.

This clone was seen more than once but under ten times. For the CDR3, the DNA is TGTGCCAGCAACCTCGACAGGGCAAGGTCACCCCTCCACTTT. Residues: CASNLDRARSPLHF. The chain couples TRBV28 to TRBJ1-6, with 7 bases matching TRBD1. Germline CDR1 and CDR2: MDHEN and SYDVKM. V was pared by 7 bases and J by 10 bases, with 10 bases of the junction left unmatched. The CDR3 has 14 residues.

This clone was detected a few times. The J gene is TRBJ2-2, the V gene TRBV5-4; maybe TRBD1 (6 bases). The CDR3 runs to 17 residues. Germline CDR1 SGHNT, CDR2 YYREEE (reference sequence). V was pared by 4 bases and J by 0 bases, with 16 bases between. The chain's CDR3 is CASSPSWAGANTGELFF. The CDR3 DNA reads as TGTGCCAGCAGCCCGTCATGGGCAGGGGCGAACACCGGGGAGCTGTTTTTT.